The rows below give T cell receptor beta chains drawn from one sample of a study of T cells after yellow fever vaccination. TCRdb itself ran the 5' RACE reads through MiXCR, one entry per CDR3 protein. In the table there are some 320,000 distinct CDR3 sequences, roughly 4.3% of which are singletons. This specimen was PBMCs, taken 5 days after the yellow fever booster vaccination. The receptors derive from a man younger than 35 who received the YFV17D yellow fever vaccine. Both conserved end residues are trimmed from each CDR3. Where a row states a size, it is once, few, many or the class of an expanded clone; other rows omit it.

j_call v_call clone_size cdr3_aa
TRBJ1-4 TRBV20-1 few SARGRSLNEKLF
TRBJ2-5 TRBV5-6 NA ASSLKVDPLETQY
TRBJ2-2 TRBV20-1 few SARDRGREGELF
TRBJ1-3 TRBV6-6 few ASSYSGGTGNTIY
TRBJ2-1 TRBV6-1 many ASSGWQGYNEQF
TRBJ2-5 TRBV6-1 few ASSARPAGGPETQY
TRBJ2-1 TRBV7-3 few ASSPYSGGSHEQF
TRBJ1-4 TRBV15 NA ATSRTRTGATNEKLF
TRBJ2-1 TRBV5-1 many ASSLEAAGPYNEQF
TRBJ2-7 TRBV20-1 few SANQPGTGYEQY
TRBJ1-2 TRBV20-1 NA SAGGGADYGYT
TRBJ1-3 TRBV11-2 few ASSSGGYTIY
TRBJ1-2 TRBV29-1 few SVSGTGKSIDGYT
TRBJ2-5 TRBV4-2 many ASSQVTGQGISETQY
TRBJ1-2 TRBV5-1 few ASSFGGGAPNYGYT
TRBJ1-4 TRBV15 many ATKDNRGLEANEKLF
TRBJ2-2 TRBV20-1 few SAETGTNGGELF
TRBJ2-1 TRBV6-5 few ASSLAGGWRDEQF
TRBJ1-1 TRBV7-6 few ASSFPGGLEAF
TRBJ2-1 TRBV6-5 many ASSLGQYSGSYNEQF
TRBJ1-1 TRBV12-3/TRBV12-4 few ASSERMNTEAF
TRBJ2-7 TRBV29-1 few SVEFGGGRETYEQY
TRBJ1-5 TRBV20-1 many SARQGGQPQH
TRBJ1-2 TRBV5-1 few ASSREGQGYGYT
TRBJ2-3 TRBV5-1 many ASSFPGAADTQY
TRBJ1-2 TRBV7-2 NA ASSLRALALAASYGYT
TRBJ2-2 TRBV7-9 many ASTLRTVAGTGELF
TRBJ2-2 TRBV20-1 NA SARDPTAGATGELF
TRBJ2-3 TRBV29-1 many SVEAKGFPSTDTQY
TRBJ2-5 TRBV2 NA ASSVVERGTQY
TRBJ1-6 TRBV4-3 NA ASSQQQDSPLH
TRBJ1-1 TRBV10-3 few AISERELEAF
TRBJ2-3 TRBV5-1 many ASSKDGYTDTQY
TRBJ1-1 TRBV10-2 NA ASSLRGHETEAF
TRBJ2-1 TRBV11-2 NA ASSLDPRNEQF
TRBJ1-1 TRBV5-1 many ASSLGQGAEEAF
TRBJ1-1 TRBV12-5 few ASGLMGAERAF
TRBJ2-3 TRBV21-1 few ASSKDPETSTDTQY
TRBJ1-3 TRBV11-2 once DSSLERAYSGNTIY